The next 30 T cell receptor beta chains were all read from a single sample in a study of STAT5B mutations in CD4+ large granular lymphocyte leukemia. The protocol was immunoSEQ multiplex PCR, while the TCRdb copy is restricted to in-frame clones and leaves out a portion. Of 23,000 or so clones in the sample, just under 75% were seen once. The specimen sequenced was CD4+ T cells from blood buffy coats. These TCRs come from a human donor in good health.

This chain connects TRBV18 to TRBJ2-7; TRBD2 agrees at 15 bases. V trimming: 3 bases; J trimming: 4 bases; junction bases outside the gene matches: 7. Germline CDR1 is KGHSH and CDR2 is LQKENI. The CDR3 runs 17 residues. CDR3 sequence: CASSPPGLAGGTYEQYF. The CDR3 DNA is TGTGCCAGCTCACCTCCGGGACTAGCGGGAGGAACTTACGAGCAGTACTTC.

This rearrangement joins TRBV19 to TRBJ1-3, with a tentative D call TRBD1 (5 bases). From germline, CDR1 is LNHDA and CDR2 SQIVND (reference sequence). CDR3 length: 15 residues. V was pared by 5 bases and J by 4 bases, with 15 bases between. In DNA, the CDR3 is TGTGCCAGTAGTGCCGGGACCCTTCGGGGAAACACCATATATTTT. This gives the protein CASSAGTLRGNTIYF.

The chain has TRBV6-5 and TRBJ1-3; unclear D gene. Between the trimmed V and J ends, which lost 5 bases and 1 base, there was a span of 6 bases. CDR1 and CDR2 (germline): MNHEY, SVGAGI. The CDR3 covers 13 residues. In nucleotides, the CDR3 is TGTGCCAGCAGTCGTAGTTCTGGAAACACCATATATTTT. Residues: CASSRSSGNTIYF.

V is TRBV6-1 and J is TRBJ1-1; the match to TRBD1 covers 7 bases. Germline lookup yields CDR1 MNHNS and CDR2 SASEGT. Trimming cost V 6 bases and J 1 base; bases outside gene matches: 5. The CDR3 runs 14 residues. The CDR3 protein is CASSRQGPNTEAFF. The CDR3 coding sequence is TGTGCCAGCAGCCGACAGGGCCCGAACACTGAAGCTTTCTTT.

V is TRBV10-3 and J is TRBJ2-7; TRBD1 matches at 7 bases. This CDR3 has 13 residues. Germline V CDR1 and CDR2: ENHRY, SYGVKD. CDR3 in amino acids: CAISESGRGTAHV. CDR3 sequence (DNA): TGTGCCATCAGTGAGTCGGGCAGGGGGACCGCCCACGTC.

The chain employs TRBV28 and TRBJ2-4; 8 nucleotides line up with TRBD1. The V gene end was trimmed by 2 bases and the J gene end by 2 bases; junction bases not matched to a gene: 14. The CDR3 spans 19 residues. Per germline, CDR1 MDHEN and CDR2 SYDVKM. The CDR3 loop is CASSLLLLPTGGTKNIQYF. CDR3 bases: TGTGCCAGCAGTTTACTCCTCCTCCCTACAGGGGGGACCAAAAACATTCAGTACTTC.

The chain carries TRBV4-1 and TRBJ2-3; 7 bases match TRBD1. V shed 10 bases, J shed 1 base, and the junction held 11 bases outside the gene matches. The length of the CDR3 is 15 residues. Germline-derived CDR1 and CDR2 are MGHRA and YSYEKL. The CDR3 here is CATPGQPRGTDTQYF. The CDR3 DNA reads TGCGCCACCCCGGGACAGCCTAGGGGCACAGATACGCAGTATTTT.

The chain uses TRBV2 and TRBJ1-5, with a possible D match to TRBD1 (6 bases). V lost 2 bases to trimming and J lost 7 bases, with 18 bases between them. This CDR3 is built from 16 residues. Germline V lookup: CDR1 SNHLY, CDR2 FYNNEI. For the CDR3, the DNA is TGTGCCAGCAGTGAATTTGGCAGGGGCTCAGGGCAGCCCCAGCATTTT. Its translation is CASSEFGRGSGQPQHF.

The gene calls are TRBV2 and TRBJ2-7; TRBD1 might be the D (6 bases). V was pared by 6 bases and J by 9 bases, with 24 bases between. The CDR3 is 15 residues long. CDR1 is SNHLY and CDR2 is FYNNEI in the germline V gene. This CDR3 reads CASRSSGGGGSGQYF. The CDR3 nucleotides are TGTGCCAGCAGAAGTTCGGGTGGGGGCGGCTCTGGGCAGTACTTC.

Of note for this clone: Other DNA sequences within the sample encode an identical CDR3. The rearrangement uses TRBV7-3 and TRBJ1-3, with D perhaps TRBD1 (6 bases). This CDR3 region has 16 residues. CDR1 and CDR2 from the germline V gene are SGHTA and FQGTGA. The ends were cut back, 0 bases at V and 0 bases at J, with 9 bases in the middle. CDR3 residues: CASSLTGGNSGNTIYF. CDR3 DNA sequence: TGTGCCAGCAGCTTAACTGGGGGCAACTCTGGAAACACCATATATTTT.

The chain links TRBV28 to TRBJ1-3; D gene uncertain. Germline values: CDR1 MDHEN, CDR2 SYDVKM. The V end was cut by 2 bases, the J end by 3 bases, with 11 bases between. CDR3 length equals 15 residues. CDR3 DNA sequence: TGTGCCAGCAGTTTAAGGCGGAGAGGTGGAAACACCATATATTTT. Protein sequence: CASSLRRRGGNTIYF. Full variable domain (outside the CDR3, taken from reference TRBV28 and TRBJ1-3): DVKVTQSSRYLVKRTGEKVFLECVQDMDHENMFWYRQDPGLGLRLIYFSYDVKMKEKGDIPEGYSVSREKKERFSLILESASTNQTSMYLCASSLRRRGGNTIYFGEGSWLTVV.

This chain links TRBV30 with TRBJ2-7, with 10 bases lining up with TRBD2. Germline-derived CDR1 and CDR2 are GTSNPN and SVGIG (reference sequence). CDR3 length equals 14 residues. The V gene end was trimmed by 8 bases and the J gene end by 1 base; junction bases not matched to a gene: 8. CDR3 sequence reads: CAGTKTSGSYEQYF. DNA for the CDR3: TGTGCCGGAACAAAGACTAGCGGGTCCTACGAGCAGTACTTC. Together with reference TRBV30 and TRBJ2-7, the CDR3 gives the full variable domain: SQTIHQWPATLVQPVGSPLSLECTVEGTSNPNLYWYRQAAGRGLQLLFYSVGIGQISSEVPQNLSASRPQDRQFILSSKKLLLSDSGFYLCAGTKTSGSYEQYFGPGTRLTVT.

On this clone: Distinct nucleotide sequences in the sample also encode this CDR3. This chain connects TRBV7-8 to TRBJ2-7; tentatively, D is TRBD1 (6 bases). V was trimmed by 5 bases and J by 3 bases, leaving 14 bases between them. Germline loops: CDR1 SGHVS, CDR2 FQNEAQ. The CDR3 runs 14 residues. In DNA, the CDR3 is TGTGCCAGCAGCACTCGACAGGCTCGCTACGAGCAGTACTTC. Translated: CASSTRQARYEQYF.

The J gene is TRBJ2-3, the V gene TRBV10-2; 10 bases align to TRBD1. Germline CDR1 WSHSY, CDR2 SAAADI. The CDR3 loop spans 16 amino acids. V lost 5 bases, J lost 0 bases, and 5 bases stayed unmatched. The CDR3, as DNA: TGCGCCAGCAGTAAGACAGGGGGCCTCAGCACAGATACGCAGTATTTT. Its protein product is CASSKTGGLSTDTQYF.

This clone was found a few times. This chain joins TRBV28 and TRBJ1-5; 7 positions match TRBD1. The CDR3 is 13 amino acids. Per germline, CDR1 MDHEN and CDR2 SYDVKM. Trimming cost V 5 bases and J 4 bases; bases outside gene matches: 2. CDR3 bases: TGTGCCAGCAGTCTACAGGGGAATCAGCCCCAGCATTTT. Translated: CASSLQGNQPQHF.

The chain uses TRBV19 and TRBJ2-6, with TRBD2 identical over 8 bases. This CDR3 has 18 amino acids. Germline loops: CDR1 LNHDA, CDR2 SQIVND (reference sequence). J was trimmed by 2 bases and V by 3 bases; bases with no gene match: 9. The CDR3 protein is CASSIHQGTSTGANVLTF. In DNA form, the CDR3 reads TGTGCCAGTAGTATCCATCAAGGGACTAGTACTGGGGCCAACGTCCTGACTTTC.

Of note for this clone: This same CDR3 is encoded by further DNA sequences in the sample. The rearrangement joins TRBV5-4 to TRBJ2-7; 9 nucleotides align to TRBD1. Germline V lookup: CDR1 SGHNT, CDR2 YYREEE (reference sequence). This CDR3 region has 14 residues. Trimming took 3 bases from V and 8 from J; bases not matched to a gene: 9. CDR3 protein: CASSSRQGERKQYF. CDR3 nucleotides: TGTGCCAGCAGCTCAAGACAGGGGGAAAGAAAGCAGTACTTC.

The gene calls are TRBV7-2 and TRBJ2-7; 15 nucleotides agree with TRBD2. CDR3 size: 15 residues. CDR1 is SGHTA and CDR2 is FQGNSA in the germline V gene. Germline trimming cut 5 bases from V and 9 bases from J; bases unmatched to any gene: 8. The CDR3 region is CASSTLGTSGGWQYV. The CDR3 DNA reads as TGTGCCAGCAGCACCCTCGGGACTAGCGGGGGGTGGCAGTACGTC.

This chain joins TRBV15 and TRBJ1-2, with 7 bases that match TRBD1. This CDR3 comprises 14 residues. With V trimmed by 6 bases and J by 3 bases, 7 bases remained unmatched. The germline gives CDR1 LNHNV, CDR2 YYDKDF (reference sequence). As DNA, the CDR3 is TGTGCCACCAGGCACAGCGACAGGGACTATGGCTACACCTTC. Residues: CATRHSDRDYGYTF. The whole variable domain, remainder taken from reference TRBV15 and TRBJ1-2, is DAMVIQNPRYQVTQFGKPVTLSCSQTLNHNVMYWYQQKSSQAPKLLFHYYDKDFNNEADTPDNFQSRRPNTSFCFLDIRSPGLGDTAMYLCATRHSDRDYGYTFGSGTRLTVV.

V usage is TRBV5-1 and J usage is TRBJ1-5; D is uncertain. Germline-derived CDR1 and CDR2 are SGHRS and YFSETQ. The V end was cut by 4 bases, the J end by 2 bases, with 13 bases between. CDR3 size: 15 residues. CDR3: CASSLDGSGNQPQHF. The CDR3 bases are TGCGCCAGCAGCCTGGACGGTTCAGGCAATCAGCCCCAGCATTTT.

V gene TRBV5-1 combines with J gene TRBJ1-5, with D uncertain. The germline gives CDR1 SGHRS, CDR2 YFSETQ. The CDR3 has 14 residues. V lost 0 bases to trimming and J lost 5 bases, with 9 bases between them. CDR3 loop: CASSLGQLDQPQHF. CDR3 nucleotides: TGCGCCAGCAGCTTGGGGCAGTTAGATCAGCCCCAGCATTTT.

The chain carries TRBV7-6 and TRBJ2-5; D might be TRBD2 (5 bases). Trimming took 5 bases from V and 5 from J, leaving 15 bases between them. The CDR3 has 14 amino acids. The germline V gene encodes CDR1 SGHVS and CDR2 FNYEAQ. CDR3 amino acids: CASSPSGGWETQYF. In DNA form, the CDR3 reads TGTGCCAGCAGCCCCTCGGGCGGGTGGGAGACCCAGTACTTC. The full variable domain, in which reference TRBV7-6 and TRBJ2-5 provide the parts outside the CDR3, is GAGVSQSPRYKVTKRGQDVALRCDPISGHVSLYWYRQALGQGPEFLTYFNYEAQQDKSGLPNDRFSAERPEGSISTLTIQRTEQRDSAMYRCASSPSGGWETQYFGPGTRLLVL.

V usage is TRBV4-1 and J usage is TRBJ2-4, with 8 nucleotides matching TRBD1. V lost 0 bases, J lost 0 bases, and 4 bases stayed unmatched. CDR1 MGHRA and CDR2 YSYEKL come from the germline V gene. The CDR3 is made up of 17 amino acids. CDR3 bases: TGCGCCAGCAGCCAAGATCGGGGACAGGCAGCCAAAAACATTCAGTACTTC. Translating gives CASSQDRGQAAKNIQYF.

The gene calls are TRBV18 and TRBJ1-1; tentatively, D is TRBD1 (5 bases). There are 14 residues in the CDR3. Trimming took off 5 bases at V and 7 bases at J, with 17 bases between the two ends. Germline loops: CDR1 KGHSH, CDR2 LQKENI. The CDR3 reads CASSAEGTVIEAFF. In DNA form, the CDR3 reads TGTGCCAGCTCAGCGGAGGGGACGGTGATTGAAGCTTTCTTT.

This chain joins TRBV19 and TRBJ2-5; 11 bases agree with TRBD2. The DNA end favors TRBJ2-7, so the J call may be wrong. Germline CDR1 reads LNHDA; CDR2 reads SQIVND (reference sequence). The CDR3 consists of 16 residues. The chain's CDR3 is CASSMSASGRSYEQYF. The CDR3 DNA reads TGTGCCAGTAGTATGTCGGCTAGCGGGAGGTCCTACGAGCAGTACTTC.

The chain has TRBV7-3 and TRBJ1-3, with unresolved D. The germline V gene encodes CDR1 SGHTA and CDR2 FQGTGA. The length of the CDR3 is 14 residues. V lost 0 bases to trimming and J lost 1 base, with 4 bases between them. The CDR3 region is CASSLTGSGNTIYF. The CDR3 coding sequence is TGTGCCAGCAGCTTAACTGGGTCTGGAAACACCATATATTTT.

The chain joins TRBV5-8 to TRBJ1-2; TRBD1 might be the D (6 bases). This CDR3 has 15 amino acids. The ends were cut back, 5 bases at V and 4 bases at J, with 18 bases in the middle. The germline V gene has CDR1 SGHTS and CDR2 YDEGEE. CDR3 nucleotides: TGTGCCAGCAGTCTGGACAGCAAAATTACCTATGGCTACACCTTC. It translates to CASSLDSKITYGYTF.

V is TRBV19 and J is TRBJ2-4; the match to TRBD1 covers 8 bases. CDR1 is LNHDA and CDR2 is SQIVND in the germline V gene (reference sequence). J gave up 7 bases and V 5 bases, and 4 bases lay outside the gene matches. The CDR3 loop spans 13 amino acids. The CDR3 spells CASSADRVNIQYF. The CDR3 bases are TGTGCCAGTAGTGCGGACAGGGTGAACATTCAGTACTTC.

The count of this clone is one. V and J are TRBV9 and TRBJ2-3; a weak D match, TRBD2 (5 bases). CDR3 size: 14 residues. The germline V gene has CDR1 SGDLS and CDR2 YYNGEE. Trimming pared 2 bases from V and 1 base from J, leaving 8 bases between. The CDR3 loop reads CASSVDSGTDTQYF. CDR3 DNA sequence: TGTGCCAGCAGCGTTGATAGCGGCACAGATACGCAGTATTTT.

This clone was counted between two and nine times. The V call is TRBV19, the J call TRBJ2-7; the match to TRBD1 covers 9 bases. Germline assignment: CDR1 LNHDA and CDR2 SQIVND (reference sequence). J lost 10 bases, V lost 10 bases, and 17 bases had no gene match. The CDR3 is 14 amino acids. The CDR3 DNA follows: TGTGCCACCCAGCCTCCGGGACAGGGTTCAAAACAGTACTTC. It codes for CATQPPGQGSKQYF.